This T cell receptor beta chain was sequenced in a study of blood T cell repertoires in COVID-19. The CDR3 covers 19 residues. The V segment lost 1 base and the J segment 5 bases; nucleotides outside the gene matches: 9. The germline V gene has CDR1 SGHDN and CDR2 FVKESK. The table came from immunoSEQ multiplex PCR; TCRdb's copy has only in-frame clones and leaves some out. The sample consists of roughly 52,000 clones, 82% of them appearing once. Seattle's enrolled individuals joined amid active infection and were then monitored longitudinally. The TCR sequence derives from a man aged 80 or over with COVID-19, enrolled during active disease. V usage is TRBV14 and J usage is TRBJ2-1, with 15 bases fitting TRBD2. The sequenced material came from peripheral blood. The CDR3 nucleotides read TGTGCCAGCAGCCAAGGAATCGGACTAGCGGGAGGGTCCCACAATGAGCAGTTCTTC. The encoded protein is CASSQGIGLAGGSHNEQFF.